This TCR beta chain came from a study of Graves' ophthalmopathy and Graves' hyperthyroidism. Across the whole study: Upon initial diagnosis and before any treatment, peripheral blood was collected.

This clonotype has at least ten counts. The antigen remains undetermined. Whole-study results and caveats: Also, most clonotypes expanded in the thyroid above 0.001 frequency appeared in blood. Classification of ophthalmopathy versus stable hyperthyroidism by a 13-signature model yielded around 90% sensitivity and roughly 80% specificity.

PBMCs were isolated by Ficoll-Paque density gradient centrifugation, using 7.5 to 10 ml of fresh peripheral blood as the starting material. CDR3 regions of TCR beta were amplified from RNA transcripts. HTBI-primed RT-PCR formed the first round, and a multiplex PCR formed the second. In TCRdb, the multiplex PCR reads were re-called with MiXCR into one record per CDR3 protein. The sample consists of roughly 480,000 distinct CDR3 sequences, around 14% of them appearing once. CDR1 is PRHDT, CDR2 FYEKMQ, per germline (reference sequence). This CDR3 has 14 amino acids. V was trimmed by 5 bases and J by 3 bases, leaving 14 bases between them.

The receptor was isolated from a woman aged 25 to 39 with Graves' ophthalmopathy. The chain employs TRBV13 and TRBJ2-7; D gene ambiguous. Source material: blood. CDR3 protein: CASSRGRAHYEQYF. The CDR3 DNA is TGTGCCAGCAGCCGCGGTAGGGCCCACTACGAGCAGTACTTC. Based on the CDR3 plus reference TRBV13 and TRBJ2-7, the full variable domain is AAGVIQSPRHLIKEKRETATLKCYPIPRHDTVYWYQQGPGQDPQFLISFYEKMQSDKGSIPDRFSAQQFSDYHSELNMSSLELGDSALYFCASSRGRAHYEQYFGPGTRLTVT.